The present TCR beta chain was sequenced within a study of blood T cell repertoires in COVID-19 (dated by TCRdb to the early 2020s). General notes on the study: Samples from collaborators originated in the United States, Italy and Spain and spanned both the acute and convalescent phases of COVID-19. The repertoires were released in a freely available public database intended as a resource for research on the immune response to SARS-CoV-2. Samples were obtained from the ongoing ImmuneRACE study (first 160 participants) and from over 1,000 subjects provided by 6 global collaborators. The prospective study material was composed of cDNA or gDNA derived from T cells, B-cell-depleted T cells, or PBMCs. Where available, HLA class I and class II types were obtained from metadata supplied by the sample provider rather than from assay-based typing. The dataset comprised deeply sampled blood TCRbeta repertoires from subjects exposed to, actively infected with, or recovered from COVID-19. Sample metadata almost always included a de-identified subject ID, COVID-19 status, age in years and sex. Beyond this particular receptor, the publication reports: How much clinical and demographic metadata was included differed by source and by participant, and the metadata was provided uncurated.

TCRbeta CDR3 regions were amplified from genomic DNA using the immunoSEQ Assay, a bias-controlled multiplex PCR. The published analysis was carried out like this. Nucleated cell counts per sample were estimated from amplification of reference gene primers within the assay. To quantify the absolute abundance of each unique TCRbeta CDR3 rearrangement, sequence reads were collapsed and filtered. Productive Simpson clonality was computed per sample as the square root of Simpson's diversity index over productive rearrangements. TCRdb carries this immuneACCESS record with in-frame sequences only. Its versions omit some clonotypes, under half of them owing to an unresolved V gene in the studies checked, with the rest unexplained. V and J calls and clone size are those listed in that table; D and trimming were worked out from the DNA. The sample table lists around 150,000 clones, more than 70% of them with a count of one. The ten most abundant clones make up 4.5% to 7.5% of the sample.

Reading the germline V gene gives CDR1 ENHRY and CDR2 SYGVKD. V is clipped by 0 bases and J by 2 bases, and the sequence between their germline boundaries is 13 bases long. From its cysteine to its phenylalanine, the CDR3 spans 16 amino acids. Kept here is only the CDR3 DNA, which spans 48 bases and is read in frame from base 1. Points on this clone: Its antigen specificity is not known. No per-base quality is available; no much larger clone lies one base away.

Participants in the prospective study were enrolled through a virtual design, were aged roughly 18 to 100 years, and lived in roughly 24 United States geographic areas. Cohort assignment in the prospective study relied on participant-reported clinical history from a screening survey and a study questionnaire. Recovered participants in ImmuneRACE Cohort 3 were defined by two consecutive negative NP/OP PCR tests, clearance by a healthcare professional, or resolution of symptoms. Mobile phlebotomists in the prospective study collected whole blood, serum and a nasopharyngeal or oropharyngeal swab from every participant. Participants in the prospective study had the option to provide additional blood draws and questionnaires over a roughly 2-month period. Blood samples from the prospective study were shipped frozen or at room temperature prior to DNA extraction.

This sequence was found in a man aged 40-55 years who had recovered from COVID-19. Sequenced: PBMCs or T cells enriched from blood (not recorded which). The sequence joins TRBV10-3 to TRBJ1-2; TRBD1 might be the D gene, on 6 matching bases. The DNA reads as follows: TGTGCCATCAGTGAGTCTACAGGGACCAGGAACTATGGCTACACCTTC. Protein translation: CAISESTGTRNYGYTF.